The rows below give T cell receptor beta chains drawn from one sample of a study of blood T cell repertoires in COVID-19. Repertoires were generated with immunoSEQ multiplex PCR, while TCRdb's copy carries only in-frame clones and drops some. The table lists about 400,000 clones, around 89% of them singletons. The sequenced material came from peripheral blood. The source of these receptors is a man aged 40-49 years with acute or convalescent COVID-19. The CDR3 runs from the conserved cysteine through the conserved F or W. D genes are given only for firm matches. Expanded clones are given a class, and other clones once, few, many or no size at all.

D	V	J	size	CDR3	DNA
.	TRBV19	TRBJ1-3	.	CASSARSSGNTIYF	TGTGCCAGTAGCGCGCGGAGCTCTGGAAACACCATATATTTT
.	TRBV5-5	TRBJ2-7	.	CASSVNAGPSYEQYF	TGTGCCAGCAGCGTGAACGCGGGCCCCTCCTACGAGCAGTACTTC
.	TRBV5-4	TRBJ1-2	.	CASSLWAIQANYGYTF	TGTGCCAGCAGCCTATGGGCGATACAGGCTAACTATGGCTACACCTTC
.	TRBV27	TRBJ1-5	.	CASSLTAGEGQPQHF	TGTGCCAGCAGTTTAACGGCAGGGGAGGGTCAGCCCCAGCATTTT
.	TRBV27	TRBJ2-7	.	CASSLWGREQYF	TGTGCCAGCAGTTTATGGGGGCGTGAGCAGTACTTC
TRBD1	TRBV9	TRBJ2-2	.	CASSVPGTGQAELFF	TGTGCCAGCAGCGTCCCCGGGACAGGCCAAGCGGAGCTGTTTTTT
TRBD2	TRBV30	TRBJ2-1	.	CAWTISGGADNEQFF	TGTGCCTGGACTATAAGCGGGGGGGCTGACAATGAGCAGTTCTTC
TRBD1	TRBV5-1	TRBJ2-5	.	CASSVLTGGSQETQYF	TGCGCCAGCAGCGTACTGACAGGGGGCTCTCAAGAGACCCAGTACTTC
.	TRBV28	TRBJ2-7	.	CASSFQATGPLSYEQYF	TGTGCCAGCAGTTTTCAAGCGACAGGACCGCTCTCCTACGAGCAGTACTTC
.	TRBV5-1	TRBJ2-7	.	CASSFDRSSYEQYF	TGCGCCAGCAGCTTTGACAGGAGCTCCTACGAGCAGTACTTC
.	TRBV19	TRBJ1-5	.	CASTPGGWGQPQHF	TGTGCCAGTACCCCAGGAGGTTGGGGTCAGCCCCAGCATTTT
TRBD1	TRBV7-2	TRBJ1-2	.	CASSLLPGQGHYGYTF	TGTGCCAGCAGCTTACTACCGGGACAGGGGCACTATGGCTACACCTTC
TRBD1	TRBV11-2	TRBJ1-2	.	CASSLGTGDGYTF	TGTGCCAGCAGCTTAGGCACAGGGGATGGCTACACCTTC
.	TRBV18	TRBJ2-3	once	CASSPPSLASDTQYF	TGTGCCAGCTCACCGCCCTCTCTAGCGTCGGATACGCAGTATTTT
TRBD1	TRBV28	TRBJ2-5	.	CASSLPDRGPQETQYF	TGTGCCAGCAGTTTACCGGACAGGGGGCCCCAAGAGACCCAGTACTTC
.	TRBV2	TRBJ2-2	.	CASSVEQYTGELFF	TGTGCCAGCAGTGTCGAACAGTACACCGGGGAGCTGTTTTTT
.	TRBV27	TRBJ2-7	.	CASSSRQVSEQYF	TGTGCCAGCAGTTCACGACAGGTTTCCGAGCAGTACTTC
.	TRBV13	TRBJ2-7	.	CASNVQGSYYEQYF	TGTGCCAGCAATGTCCAGGGTTCCTACTACGAGCAGTACTTC
TRBD1	TRBV4-1	TRBJ1-2	.	CASSLNRGSSYGYTF	TGCGCCAGCAGCTTGAACAGGGGTTCGTCATATGGCTACACCTTC
TRBD1	TRBV18	TRBJ1-3	.	CASSPDRVGNTIYF	TGTGCCAGCTCACCTGACAGGGTTGGAAACACCATATATTTT
TRBD2	TRBV5-1	TRBJ2-3	.	CASSLASAGGMSGTQYF	TGCGCCAGCAGCTTGGCCTCAGCGGGGGGTATGTCGGGTACGCAGTATTTT
.	TRBV7-3	TRBJ2-5	.	CASSLGAAQETQYF	TGTGCCAGCAGCTTAGGGGCAGCGCAAGAGACCCAGTACTTC
.	TRBV29-1	TRBJ1-2	.	CSVVGVVGQISDYGYTF	TGCAGCGTTGTAGGGGTTGTCGGACAGATTTCGGACTATGGCTACACCTTC
TRBD2	TRBV5-4	TRBJ2-1	.	CASSGLAGNYNEQFF	TGTGCCAGCAGCGGACTAGCGGGGAATTACAATGAGCAGTTCTTC
TRBD1	TRBV10-3	TRBJ2-7	.	CATLEGTGQGVGEQYF	TGTGCCACCCTAGAAGGGACTGGACAGGGGGTAGGTGAGCAGTACTTC
.	TRBV27	TRBJ1-2	few	CASSWGEGNYGYTF	TGTGCCAGCAGTTGGGGTGAGGGCAACTATGGCTACACCTTC